A selection of T cell receptor beta chains follows, all from one sample in a study of T cell responses to AZD1222 COVID-19 vaccine. Only in-frame clones appear in the TCRdb table, and some are missing; sequencing was by immunoSEQ multiplex PCR. The profile shows about 130,000 clones, over 90% of them singletons. Source: peripheral blood, taken on day 0 of AZD1222 vaccination. These receptors all stem from an adult in good health. CDR3s include the opening cysteine and the closing phenylalanine or tryptophan. The order of the fields is V gene, J gene, clone size, D gene, CDR3 protein, CDR3 DNA. The D gene is left open where the match is weak. The listing skips clone size in some rows; elsewhere it reads once, few, many or a size class.

>TRBV6-6|TRBJ1-3|-|TRBD1
CASSRDSEIHSGNTIYF
TGTGCCAGCAGTCGGGACAGTGAAATTCACTCTGGAAACACCATATATTTT
>TRBV19|TRBJ1-5|-|-
CASRPYSNQPQHF
TGTGCCAGTAGGCCGTATAGCAATCAGCCCCAGCATTTT
>TRBV2|TRBJ1-5|-|TRBD1
CAIHRGGNQPQHF
TGTGCCATACACAGGGGGGGCAATCAGCCCCAGCATTTT
>TRBV10-1|TRBJ1-4|once|-
CASSESGQEEKLFF
TGCGCCAGCAGTGAGTCGGGGCAGGAGGAAAAACTGTTTTTT
>TRBV6-2/TRBV6-3|TRBJ1-2|-|-
CASSYSIFEDGGIF
TGTGCCAGCAGTTACTCGATTTTTGAGGATGGCGGGATCTTC
>TRBV2|TRBJ2-1|-|TRBD2
CASMREGLNEQFF
TGTGCCAGCATGCGGGAGGGCCTTAATGAGCAGTTCTTC
>TRBV4-1|TRBJ1-3|few|TRBD1
CASSQGMQGAASSGNTIYF
TGCGCCAGCAGCCAAGGAATGCAGGGGGCGGCAAGCTCTGGAAACACCATATATTTT
>TRBV30|TRBJ1-2|-|TRBD1
CAWTLNRDRVYLTF
TGTGCCTGGACTTTGAACCGGGACAGGGTATACCTTACCTTC
>TRBV5-4|TRBJ1-3|-|-
CASSSGSPGGNTIYF
TGTGCCAGCAGCTCAGGGAGCCCGGGCGGAAACACCATATATTTT
>TRBV30|TRBJ2-5|once|-
CAWSPGLETQYF
TGTGCCTGGAGTCCGGGGTTGGAGACCCAGTACTTC
>TRBV5-4|TRBJ1-6|-|-
CASSFEARSNSPLHF
TGTGCCAGCAGCTTCGAGGCAAGAAGTAATTCACCCCTCCACTTT
>TRBV6-6|TRBJ1-5|-|TRBD1
CASMGTAYQPQHF
TGTGCCAGCATGGGGACAGCCTATCAGCCCCAGCATTTT
>TRBV27|TRBJ1-2|-|-
CASGLGGNYGYTF
TGTGCCAGCGGCCTAGGGGGAAACTATGGCTACACCTTC
>TRBV5-1|TRBJ2-7|once|-
CASSLERVASYEQYF
TGCGCCAGCAGCTTGGAGCGGGTGGCTTCCTACGAGCAGTACTTC
>TRBV11-2|TRBJ1-2|-|TRBD1
CASSPSGGNYGYTF
TGTGCCAGCAGCCCGTCAGGGGGCAACTATGGCTACACCTTC
>TRBV7-9|TRBJ1-1|-|-
CASSLVQGRDTEAFF
TGTGCCAGCAGCTTAGTTCAGGGGAGAGACACTGAAGCTTTCTTT
>TRBV5-8|TRBJ2-7|-|-
CASSLVAGAASEQYF
TGTGCCAGCAGCTTGGTAGCCGGCGCGGCGAGCGAGCAGTACTTC
>TRBV5-4|TRBJ1-1|-|TRBD1
CASSLPGTGVTEAFF
TGTGCCAGCAGCCTCCCGGGGACAGGGGTGACTGAAGCTTTCTTT
>TRBV6-5|TRBJ2-1|-|-
CASSYSPNEQFF
TGTGCCAGCAGTTACTCCCCAAATGAGCAGTTCTTC
>TRBV4-1|TRBJ1-1|-|-
CASSQEGLNTEAFF
TGCGCCAGCAGCCAAGAGGGATTGAACACTGAAGCTTTCTTT
>TRBV7-9|TRBJ2-3|-|TRBD2
CASSLGSGSDTDTQYF
TGTGCCAGCAGCTTAGGTAGCGGGAGTGACACAGATACGCAGTATTTT
>TRBV5-1|TRBJ2-2|-|-
CASRGPFMGELFF
TGCGCCAGTAGAGGGCCTTTCATGGGGGAGCTGTTTTTT
>TRBV28|TRBJ1-1|-|TRBD1
CASSLTGQGPPEAFF
TGTGCCAGCAGTTTGACCGGACAGGGACCCCCTGAAGCTTTCTTT
>TRBV27|TRBJ2-1|once|-
CASRAFSESQEFF
TGTGCCAGCAGGGCATTTAGCGAGAGTCAGGAGTTCTTC
>TRBV7-8|TRBJ2-3|-|TRBD2
CASSQTSGSTDTQYF
TGTGCCAGCAGCCAGACTAGCGGAAGCACAGATACGCAGTATTTT
>TRBV10-3|TRBJ1-1|-|-
CAISDNSEAFF
TGTGCCATCAGTGATAACAGTGAAGCTTTCTTT
>TRBV6-5|TRBJ2-1|-|TRBD2
CASSSSGSLGEQFF
TGTGCCAGCTCGTCTAGCGGGAGCTTGGGTGAGCAGTTCTTC
>TRBV19|TRBJ1-1|-|-
CASSIARGSTEAFF
TGTGCCAGTAGTATAGCCCGTGGGAGCACTGAAGCTTTCTTT
>TRBV6-1|TRBJ1-1|few|-
CASSEVGGMGTEAFF
TGTGCCAGCAGTGAAGTCGGGGGCATGGGCACTGAAGCTTTCTTT
>TRBV19|TRBJ1-2|-|TRBD1
CASTQQGGYYGYTF
TGTGCCAGTACCCAGCAGGGGGGATACTATGGCTACACCTTC
>TRBV14|TRBJ2-1|-|-
CASSQVEGASYNEQFF
TGTGCCAGCAGCCAAGTTGAGGGAGCATCCTACAATGAGCAGTTCTTC
>TRBV11-2|TRBJ1-2|-|TRBD1
CASSPGTGNYGYTF
TGTGCCAGCAGCCCAGGGACAGGGAACTATGGCTACACCTTC
>TRBV7-9|TRBJ2-7|-|-
CASSFTSRYEQYF
TGTGCCAGCAGCTTTACTAGCCGTTACGAGCAGTACTTC
>TRBV27|TRBJ1-2|-|-
CASSWGRQRLDGYTF
TGTGCCAGCAGTTGGGGCCGACAGCGCCTGGATGGCTACACCTTC
>TRBV3-1/TRBV3-2|TRBJ1-2|-|-
CASSQAGAGYTF
TGTGCCAGCAGCCAAGCAGGGGCCGGCTACACCTTC
>TRBV3-1/TRBV3-2|TRBJ1-2|-|TRBD1
CASSIRGARGYGYTF
TGTGCCAGCAGTATCAGGGGGGCGCGGGGCTATGGCTACACCTTC
>TRBV28|TRBJ1-4|-|-
CASSLRYKGRLEKLFF
TGTGCCAGCAGTTTACGATATAAGGGGCGACTTGAAAAACTGTTTTTT
>TRBV7-2|TRBJ2-3|-|-
CASSLGAGASNTQYF
TGTGCCAGCAGCTTAGGTGCGGGGGCCAGCAATACGCAGTATTTT
>TRBV19|TRBJ2-3|-|-
CASSRSTDTQYF
TGTGCCAGTAGTAGATCCACAGATACGCAGTATTTT
>TRBV5-1|TRBJ1-3|-|TRBD1
CASRSGTEWLGNTIYF
TGCGCCAGCAGAAGTGGGACAGAGTGGCTTGGAAACACCATATATTTT
>TRBV6-6|TRBJ1-5|-|-
CASSYQNQGDQPQHF
TGTGCCAGCAGTTACCAGAATCAGGGAGATCAGCCCCAGCATTTT
>TRBV12-3/TRBV12-4|TRBJ1-5|-|-
CASTRATKGPQHF
TGTGCCAGCACCCGGGCCACCAAGGGGCCCCAGCATTTT
>TRBV7-9|TRBJ2-5|-|TRBD1
CASSLQGASSTQYF
TGTGCCAGCAGCTTACAGGGGGCTAGCTCGACCCAGTACTTC
>TRBV6-6|TRBJ1-3|-|-
CAIIGGVGNTIYF
TGTGCCATCATCGGAGGGGTAGGAAACACCATATATTTT
>TRBV19|TRBJ2-7|-|-
CASSGSTASYEQYF
TGTGCCAGTAGTGGATCGACAGCCTCCTACGAGCAGTACTTC
>TRBV7-9|TRBJ1-2|-|-
CASSLDVRGNSYGYTF
TGTGCCAGCAGCTTAGATGTCAGGGGAAATAGCTATGGCTACACCTTC